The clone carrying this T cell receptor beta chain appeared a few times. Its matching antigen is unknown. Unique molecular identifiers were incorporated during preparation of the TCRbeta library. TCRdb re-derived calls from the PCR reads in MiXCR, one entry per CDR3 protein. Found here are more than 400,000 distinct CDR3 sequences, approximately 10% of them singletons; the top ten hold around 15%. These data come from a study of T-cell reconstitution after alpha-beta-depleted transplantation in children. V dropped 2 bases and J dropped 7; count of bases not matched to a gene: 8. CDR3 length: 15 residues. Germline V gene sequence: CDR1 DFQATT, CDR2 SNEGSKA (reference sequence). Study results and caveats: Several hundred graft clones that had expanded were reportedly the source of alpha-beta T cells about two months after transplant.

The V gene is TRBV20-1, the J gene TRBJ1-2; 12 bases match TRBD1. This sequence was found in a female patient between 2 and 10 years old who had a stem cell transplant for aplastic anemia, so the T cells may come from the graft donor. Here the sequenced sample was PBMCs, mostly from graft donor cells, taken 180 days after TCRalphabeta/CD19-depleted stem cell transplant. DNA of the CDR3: TGCAGTGCTAGAAGACCGGGACAGGGGGCAGGTGGCTACACCTTC. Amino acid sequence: CSARRPGQGAGGYTF.